This T cell receptor (beta chain) was profiled in a study of blood T cell repertoires in COVID-19 (dated by TCRdb to about 2020). At the level of the whole study: Collaborator samples came from the United States, Italy and Spain and covered acute and convalescent phases of COVID-19. The prospective study material was composed of cDNA or gDNA derived from T cells, B-cell-depleted T cells, or PBMCs. Where HLA class I and class II types were available, the types were taken from metadata supplied by the sample provider, not from assay-based typing. The repertoires were released in a freely available public database meant as a resource for research on the immune response to SARS-CoV-2. A de-identified subject ID, COVID-19 status, age in years and sex were almost always included in the sample metadata. Deeply sampled blood TCRbeta repertoires from subjects exposed to, actively infected with, or recovered from COVID-19 were included in the dataset. Samples were obtained from the ongoing ImmuneRACE study (first 160 participants) and from 950 to 1,500 subjects provided by 6 global collaborators. What the research found in general, with its limitations: The amount of clinical and demographic metadata varied by source and participant and was provided uncurated.

Details on this clone: Its binding antigen is unknown. Per-base qualities were not stored, and no clone one base away is much larger.

V loses 3 bases at its end and J loses 5 bases; junction bases beyond the gene matches: 2. Per the germline V gene, ENHRY is the CDR1 and SYGVKD is the CDR2. Spanning cysteine to phenylalanine, the CDR3 consists of 13 amino acids. Only the CDR3 portion is preserved as DNA: 39 bases, with reading frame beginning at the first base. TCRbeta CDR3 regions were amplified from genomic DNA using the immunoSEQ Assay, a bias-controlled multiplex PCR. As for the authors' bioinformatics: The number of nucleated cells in each sample was estimated by amplification of reference gene primers within the assay. To quantify the absolute abundance of each unique TCRbeta CDR3 rearrangement, sequence reads were collapsed and filtered. For each sample, productive Simpson clonality was calculated as the square root of Simpson's diversity index across productive rearrangements. TCRdb's version of the immuneACCESS table is confined to in-frame rearrangements and falls short of the full clone set. An unresolved V gene accounts for under half of the shortfall where checked; the remainder is of unknown origin. V and J calls and clone size are given by that table; D and trimming were obtained from the DNA. The sample profile shows 200,000 to 300,000 clones; more than 75% of them were found once. The top ten constitute over 2% of the sample.

Each collaborating institution followed its own protocols to collect whole blood in K2EDTA tubes. For TCRbeta analysis, collaborators shipped samples as frozen whole blood, isolated PBMCs, or DNA extracted from either of those sample types. The chain employs TRBV10-3 and TRBJ2-3; TRBD1 matches 7 bases in the middle. This TCR derives from a woman in her 50s with acute or convalescent COVID-19. Sequencing was performed on peripheral blood. The CDR3 protein: CAISDQGEDTQYF. The DNA sequence is TGTGCCATCAGTGACCAGGGGGAAGATACGCAGTATTTT.